Each of the 2 T cell receptor beta chains below was sequenced from the same sample in a study of shared clonotypes between healthy human individuals. Only in-frame clones appear in the TCRdb table, and some are missing; sequencing was by immunoSEQ multiplex PCR. There are 2 million to 2.5 million clones in the sample; roughly 92% occur only once, and approximately 0.4% lies in the top ten. What was sequenced was naive CD4+ T cells from PBMCs. The sample's subset: CD45RA+ positively selected. The receptors originated from a man between 18 and 35 years old in good health. Some clones in this sample may be carry-over from other donors' samples.

The table lists this clone with a count of one. The chain joins TRBV6-6 to TRBJ2-1; 7 bases fit TRBD1. Germline-derived CDR1 and CDR2 are MNHNY and SVGAGI (reference sequence). Losses at the gene ends were 5 bases for V and 1 base for J; bases not matched to a gene: 5. The CDR3 is made up of 15 amino acids. CDR3 amino acids: CASSRIQGSYNEQFF. The CDR3 DNA reads TGTGCCAGCAGTCGGATACAGGGGTCCTACAATGAGCAGTTCTTC.

V is TRBV5-1 and J is TRBJ2-1; TRBD2 is a possible D gene (5 bases). Trimming left V 2 bases short and J 0 bases short, with 18 bases between. There are 18 residues in the CDR3. Germline V CDR1 and CDR2: SGHRS, YFSETQ. CDR3 region: CASSFHLPGDYSYNEQFF. CDR3 bases: TGCGCCAGCAGCTTCCATCTCCCCGGAGACTACTCCTACAATGAGCAGTTCTTC. The full variable domain, with the rest looked up from reference TRBV5-1 and TRBJ2-1, is KAGVTQTPRYLIKTRGQQVTLSCSPISGHRSVSWYQQTPGQGLQFLFEYFSETQRNKGNFPGRFSGRQFSNSRSEMNVSTLELGDSALYLCASSFHLPGDYSYNEQFFGPGTRLTVL.